This T cell receptor beta chain was profiled in a study of vaccination and CD4 T cells after COVID-19. The Oncomine TCR Beta short-read assay was applied to DNA of cultured CD4+ T cells. MiXCR, run by TCRdb on the PCR reads, gives a single entry per CDR3 protein. The repertoire has roughly 26,000 distinct CDR3 sequences, about three fifths of them found once; the top ten carry under 6.5%. As regards this clonotype: Its matching antigen is unknown.

Germline CDR1 MDHEN, CDR2 SYDVKM. The CDR3 is 12 residues long. Trimming took off 1 base at V and 3 bases at J, with 0 bases between the two ends. Treatment denoted: approximately 11-day PBMC culture with coronavirus spike peptide pools or control peptides (ViraFEST assay). This rearrangement joins TRBV28 to TRBJ2-2; D call uncertain. Specimen: CD4+ T cells from blood, cultured in vitro. This receptor was obtained from a human donor who had recovered from COVID-19. The CDR3 here is CASSLYTGELFF. In nucleotides, the CDR3 is TGTGCCAGCAGTTTATACACCGGGGAGCTGTTTTTT.